The 17 T cell receptor beta chains below come from one sample, sequenced in a study of T-cell memory formation after mild COVID-19 (dated by TCRdb to 2020 to 2022). Library creation used 5' RACE. TCRdb names Illumina NovaSeq 6000 as the instrument used. The public reads were run again by TCRdb, first through fastp at Q25 and then through MiXCR, and only productive beta chains were kept. Rows are combined by CDR3 protein, so each entry shows the most common genes and DNA. Across this sample there are roughly 110,000 distinct CDR3 sequences, with 14% seen only once. The top ten clones comprise about 39% of the sample. The material sequenced was PBMCs or a T cell subset sorted from them (not recorded which). The origin of the receptors is a young man who had mild COVID-19 (a few samples of this study predate the infection). The sample titles of this study are shuffled in the database, so cell type and time point are left out; the donor was told from shared clones.

This clonotype was detected only a few times. This chain links TRBV6-2 or TRBV6-3 with TRBJ1-1, with 8 bases lining up with TRBD1. CDR3 size: 18 residues. Trimming took 0 bases from V and 2 from J; bases not matched to a gene: 11. CDR1 and CDR2 from the germline V gene are MNHEY and SVGEGT. The CDR3 DNA reads as TGTGCCAGCAGTTACTCGACGACAGGGGAAGAGGGAAACACTGAAGCTTTCTTT. This sequence encodes CASSYSTTGEEGNTEAFF.

This clonotype appeared a few times. The chain links TRBV30 to TRBJ1-2, with D maybe TRBD1 (6 bases). CDR3 length equals 16 residues. V was trimmed by 0 bases and J by 5 bases, leaving 19 bases between them. Germline CDR1 reads GTSNPN; CDR2 reads SVGIG (reference sequence). The CDR3 sequence is CAWSVTGTLAPYGYTF. In DNA form, the CDR3 reads TGTGCCTGGAGTGTAACGGGGACACTCGCCCCTTATGGCTACACCTTC. The variable domain in full, completed from reference TRBV30 and TRBJ1-2, reads SQTIHQWPATLVQPVGSPLSLECTVEGTSNPNLYWYRQAAGRGLQLLFYSVGIGQISSEVPQNLSASRPQDRQFILSSKKLLLSDSGFYLCAWSVTGTLAPYGYTFGSGTRLTVV.

This clonotype was found a few times. The V call is TRBV7-3, the J call TRBJ2-1; possible D gene TRBD2, 6 bases. The germline V gene has CDR1 SGHTA and CDR2 FQGTGA. V lost 5 bases and J 0 bases, leaving 14 bases between the germline ends. The CDR3 is 16 residues long. This chain's CDR3 is CASSPDGGSSYNEQFF. The CDR3 DNA follows: TGTGCCAGCAGCCCTGACGGGGGAAGCTCCTACAATGAGCAGTTCTTC.

This clonotype has a handful of counts. As DNA, the CDR3 is TGTGCCAGCAGCTCGACAGAGAGTAATGAAAAACTGTTTTTT. This codes for CASSSTESNEKLFF. The rearrangement uses TRBV7-9 and TRBJ1-4, with D perhaps matching TRBD1 (5 bases). Per the germline V gene, CDR1 is SEHNR and CDR2 is FQNEAQ (reference sequence). The CDR3 sequence is 14 residues long. V lost 4 bases and J lost 4, with 10 bases in between.

This clonotype has a count of ten or more. V and J are TRBV9 and TRBJ2-7; the D gene is possibly TRBD2 (6 bases). Germline CDR1 is SGDLS and CDR2 is YYNGEE. The CDR3 covers 15 residues. Deletions cut 0 bases from V and 1 base from J, with 11 bases between. DNA of the CDR3: TGTGCCAGCAGCGTAGAGTTAGCGGCTTCCTACGAGCAGTACGTC. It is translated as CASSVELAASYEQYV.

This chain uses TRBV6-6 with TRBJ2-7; a possible D gene is TRBD1 (6 bases). V lost 8 bases to trimming and J lost 3 bases, with 17 bases between them. CDR1 is MNHNY and CDR2 is SVGAGI in the germline V gene (reference sequence). The CDR3 is made up of 14 amino acids. CDR3: CASLTGAGDYEQYF. Written as DNA, the CDR3 is TGTGCCAGCCTTACCGGGGCAGGGGACTACGAGCAGTACTTC.

The chain has TRBV7-9 and TRBJ2-7; D may be TRBD1 (5 bases). The ends were cut back, 2 bases at V and 3 bases at J, with 8 bases in the middle. Per the germline V gene, CDR1 is SEHNR and CDR2 is FQNEAQ (reference sequence). This CDR3 has 13 residues. The CDR3 is CASSLRGHYEQYF. The CDR3 DNA sequence: TGTGCCAGCAGCTTAAGGGGCCACTACGAGCAGTACTTC. The complete variable domain, with remaining parts taken from reference TRBV7-9 and TRBJ2-7, reads DTGVSQNPRHKITKRGQNVTFRCDPISEHNRLYWYRQTLGQGPEFLTYFQNEAQLEKSRLLSDRFSAERPKGSFSTLEIQRTEQGDSAMYLCASSLRGHYEQYFGPGTRLTVT.

This clonotype was seen a few times. The gene calls are TRBV29-1 and TRBJ2-2; D is ambiguous. The germline V and J ends were trimmed by 4 bases and 4 bases, with 4 bases remaining between them. CDR1 and CDR2 from the germline V gene are SQVTM and ANQGSEA. The CDR3 extends over 11 amino acids. In nucleotides, the CDR3 is TGCAGCGTTGCGGGCACCGGGGAGCTGTTTTTT. Amino acid sequence: CSVAGTGELFF.

This chain joins TRBV13 and TRBJ2-5; 9 bases line up with TRBD1. Germline CDR1 is PRHDT and CDR2 is FYEKMQ (reference sequence). V shed 5 bases and J 7 bases; nucleotides not matched to a gene: 11. The CDR3 has 15 amino acids. The CDR3 loop is CASSDRDRDGGTQYF. The CDR3 DNA reads as TGTGCCAGCAGCGACCGGGACAGGGACGGGGGGACCCAGTACTTC.

In the case of this clonotype: This could be a read error, since a much larger clone is one nucleotide away. The V call is TRBV19, the J call TRBJ2-7; D is perhaps TRBD1 (6 bases). CDR1 is LNHDA and CDR2 is SQIVND in the germline V gene (reference sequence). The length of the CDR3 is 12 residues. This CDR3 reads CASRIQGNEQYF. CDR3 nucleotides: TGTGCCAGTCGTATCCAGGGGAACGAGCAGTACTTC.

There are a few counts of this clonotype. The chain recombines TRBV6-2 or TRBV6-3 with TRBJ2-1; D call uncertain. From germline, CDR1 is MNHEY and CDR2 SVGEGT. The CDR3 has 11 amino acids. V gave up 7 bases and J gave up 10 bases, with 11 bases separating them. CDR3 DNA sequence: TGTGCCAGCAACGAGCTGGGGGAGCAGTTCTTC. Amino acid sequence: CASNELGEQFF.

Many counts were recorded for this clonotype. The missing conserved phenylalanine or tryptophan at the end of this CDR3 makes a read error likely. The limits of the CDR3 on the DNA are not certain, so only TCRdb's listed CDR3 is given. The V gene is TRBV7-9, the J gene TRBJ2-1; TRBD1, the D gene given by the table, was not confirmed from the DNA. The germline V gene encodes CDR1 SEHNR and CDR2 FQNEAQ (reference sequence). The CDR3 is 9 amino acids long, termini counted. The CDR3 here is CASSRGQDL.

This clonotype was seen a handful of times. The chain carries TRBV6-5 and TRBJ1-2, with D uncertain. Trimming pared 7 bases from V and 4 bases from J, leaving 13 bases between. Germline CDR1 MNHEY, CDR2 SVGAGI. This CDR3 contains 13 residues. The CDR3 protein is CASTYPGGYGYTF. CDR3 in DNA: TGTGCCAGCACCTACCCGGGTGGCTATGGCTACACCTTC.

This chain links TRBV28 with TRBJ1-1; 7 bases line up with TRBD1. V gave up 2 bases and J gave up 4 bases; unmatched junction bases: 4. This CDR3 region has 14 residues. Germline CDR1 MDHEN, CDR2 SYDVKM. CDR3 coding DNA: TGTGCCAGCAGTTTAACAGGGGTGGGCACTGAAGCTTTCTTT. This codes for CASSLTGVGTEAFF.

This chain joins TRBV27 and TRBJ2-2, with unresolved D. V was pared by 0 bases and J by 5 bases, with 7 bases between. The V gene's germline CDR1 is MNHEY and CDR2 SMNVEV (reference sequence). The CDR3 loop spans 14 amino acids. CDR3 sequence (DNA): TGTGCCAGCAGTTTATCGACTGGGACCGGGGAGCTGTTTTTT. It translates to CASSLSTGTGELFF.

This clonotype came up a few times. The rearrangement links TRBV27 to TRBJ1-1; D is ambiguous. Germline V gene data show CDR1 as MNHEY and CDR2 as SMNVEV (reference sequence). The CDR3 extends over 14 amino acids. Trimming shortened V by 6 bases and J by 0 bases, and 11 bases separated the two germline ends. The CDR3 sequence: CASSLAGLNTEAFF. In DNA form, the CDR3 reads TGTGCCAGCAGCCTGGCGGGGTTGAACACTGAAGCTTTCTTT.

This clonotype is categorized as medium-sized. The V and J genes are TRBV12-3 or TRBV12-4 and TRBJ1-4; D is ambiguous. The V gene lost 6 bases and the J gene lost 0 bases, with 11 bases spanning the gap. CDR3 size: 15 residues. CDR3 DNA: TGTGCCAGCAGGGGCTCGGGCCCAACTAATGAAAAACTGTTTTTT. Translation gives CASRGSGPTNEKLFF.